The 16 T cell receptor beta chains in this list originate from one sample, sequenced in a study of PD-L1 blockade in urothelial cancer. Libraries were prepared by immunoSEQ multiplex PCR; TCRdb keeps only in-frame clonotypes and omits some of them. The sample has fewer than 25,000 clones, around 90% seen once; the top ten hold less than 4%. Material: PBMCs, obtained around atezolizumab (anti-PD-L1) treatment. The receptors come from a man aged 50 to 60 with urothelial cancer.

The chain combines TRBV6-6 with TRBJ2-2; TRBD1 matches 9 bases. V was clipped by 6 bases and J by 5 bases; unmatched bases: 7. Germline loops: CDR1 MNHNY, CDR2 SVGAGI (reference sequence). The CDR3 has 15 amino acids. The CDR3 here is CASSPGQGKTGELFF. DNA of the CDR3: TGTGCCAGCAGCCCGGGACAGGGAAAAACCGGGGAGCTGTTTTTT.

The chain recombines TRBV6-5 with TRBJ1-2, with 7 bases identical to TRBD1. The germline V gene has CDR1 MNHEY and CDR2 SVGAGI. With V trimmed by 8 bases and J by 8 bases, 8 bases remained unmatched. There are 12 residues in the CDR3. CDR3 sequence (DNA): TGTGCCAGCCGAGAAGGGGGCCGGGGCTACACCTTC. Residues: CASREGGRGYTF.

The rearrangement uses TRBV7-8 and TRBJ1-2, with D maybe TRBD1 (6 bases). CDR1 SGHVS and CDR2 FQNEAQ come from the germline V gene. Trimming took off 0 bases at V and 3 bases at J, with 20 bases between the two ends. This CDR3 has 18 amino acids. Here the CDR3 reads CASSLAVGGPTGHYGYTF. The CDR3 nucleotides are TGTGCCAGCAGCTTAGCAGTGGGGGGGCCCACAGGGCACTATGGCTACACCTTC. Variable domain in full (rest from reference TRBV7-8 and TRBJ1-2): GAGVSQSPRYKVAKRGQDVALRCDPISGHVSLFWYQQALGQGPEFLTYFQNEAQLDKSGLPSDRFFAERPEGSVSTLKIQRTQQEDSAVYLCASSLAVGGPTGHYGYTFGSGTRLTVV.

The genes are TRBV10-1 and TRBJ2-5; 7 nucleotides line up with TRBD2. The CDR3 consists of 15 residues. J was trimmed by 4 bases and V by 2 bases; bases with no gene match: 7. Germline CDR1 and CDR2: WNHNN and SYGVQD (reference sequence). The CDR3 DNA reads TGCGCCAGCAGTGAGGGGGAAGCGGGGCGAGAGACCCAGTACTTC. Its protein product is CASSEGEAGRETQYF.

This clone appeared once. This sequence joins TRBV19 and TRBJ1-1, with 7 bases lining up with TRBD1. Germline V CDR1 and CDR2: LNHDA, SQIVND (reference sequence). V shed 4 bases and J 0 bases; nucleotides not matched to a gene: 17. CDR3 length: 19 residues. For the CDR3, the DNA is TGTGCCAGTAGTAGAGGGGCGACAGGGCATCTCCCTTTGAACACTGAAGCTTTCTTT. This sequence encodes CASSRGATGHLPLNTEAFF.

This clone was seen only once. V is TRBV15 and J is TRBJ2-3; 7 bases line up with TRBD1. The CDR3 extends over 14 amino acids. V lost 10 bases to trimming and J lost 3 bases; unmatched junction nucleotides: 10. In germline, CDR1 is LNHNV, CDR2 YYDKDF (reference sequence). CDR3 region: CAIQTGSNTDTQYF. CDR3 nucleotides: TGTGCCATCCAGACAGGGAGTAATACAGATACGCAGTATTTT.

The rearrangement joins TRBV5-8 to TRBJ2-5; 9 bases are shared with TRBD1. The CDR3 runs 15 residues. J gave up 5 bases and V 1 base, and 6 bases lay outside the gene matches. The germline V gene has CDR1 SGHTS and CDR2 YDEGEE. CDR3 DNA sequence: TGTGCCAGCAGCTTGCCGGGACAGGGTCGCGAGACCCAGTACTTC. Its translation is CASSLPGQGRETQYF.

The CDR3 region has the DNA TGTGCCAGCAGTTCCCGAGGGTACAATGAGCAGTTCTTC. Protein: CASSSRGYNEQFF. V and J are TRBV27 and TRBJ2-1; tentative D call: TRBD2 (5 bases). Looked up from germline, CDR1 is MNHEY and CDR2 is SMNVEV (reference sequence). The CDR3 spans 13 residues. V was shortened by 4 bases and J by 4 bases, with 8 bases between the two germline ends.

The V gene is TRBV10-3, the J gene TRBJ2-2; D is undetermined. V was cut by 3 bases and J by 2 bases, with 7 bases left in between. The CDR3 loop spans 14 amino acids. Per germline, CDR1 ENHRY and CDR2 SYGVKD. In nucleotides, the CDR3 is TGTGCCATCAGTGATACCACTAACACCGGGGAGCTGTTTTTT. Protein: CAISDTTNTGELFF.

This clone appeared once. The CDR3 loop is CASSLVAPTGDGYTF. The CDR3 region has the DNA TGTGCCAGCAGCTTGGTAGCACCTACAGGGGATGGCTACACCTTC. This chain joins TRBV5-8 and TRBJ1-2; TRBD1 aligns across 7 bases. Losses at the gene ends were 0 bases for V and 6 bases for J; bases not matched to a gene: 8. Germline lookup yields CDR1 SGHTS and CDR2 YDEGEE. The length of the CDR3 is 15 residues.

This clone was counted between two and nine times. The chain uses TRBV29-1 and TRBJ1-2; D unclear. Germline V gives CDR1 SQVTM, CDR2 ANQGSEA. This CDR3 has 12 residues. The V end was cut by 2 bases, the J end by 5 bases, with 9 bases between. CDR3 DNA: TGCAGCGTTGAAAGTGTCGAGTATGGCTACACCTTC. Protein sequence: CSVESVEYGYTF.

The DNA of the CDR3 is TGTGCCAGCAGCCCAGGACAGGGGGCTGTTAAGACTGAAGCTTTCTTT. It is translated as CASSPGQGAVKTEAFF. This chain joins TRBV7-6 and TRBJ1-1, with 11 positions matching TRBD1. V gave up 5 bases and J gave up 5 bases; unmatched junction bases: 10. Germline V gene data show CDR1 as SGHVS and CDR2 as FNYEAQ. This CDR3 spans 16 amino acids.

This CDR3 reads CASSDNPSGTGRSPLHF. The CDR3 bases are TGTGCCAGCAGTGATAATCCGTCCGGGACAGGTCGGTCACCCCTCCACTTT. The chain is built from TRBV2 and TRBJ1-6, with 8 bases aligning to TRBD1. The CDR3 length is 17 residues. CDR1 and CDR2 (germline): SNHLY, FYNNEI. Germline trimming cut 3 bases from V and 10 bases from J; bases unmatched to any gene: 14.

The chain carries TRBV27 and TRBJ1-5, with unresolved D. V lost 7 bases and J 3 bases, leaving 16 bases between the germline ends. From germline, CDR1 is MNHEY and CDR2 SMNVEV (reference sequence). The CDR3 covers 15 residues. CDR3 sequence: CASKEGPSLNQPQHF. The CDR3 DNA is TGTGCCAGCAAAGAGGGTCCCAGCCTCAATCAGCCCCAGCATTTT.

This rearrangement joins TRBV7-9 to TRBJ2-7; D is perhaps TRBD1 (6 bases). CDR3 length: 13 amino acids. Germline V gene data show CDR1 as SEHNR and CDR2 as FQNEAQ (reference sequence). The CDR3 sequence is CAWGPGRNYEQYF. CDR3 nucleotide sequence: TGTGCTTGGGGGCCCGGCCGAAACTACGAGCAGTACTTC.

V gene TRBV15 combines with J gene TRBJ1-3; TRBD1 aligns across 7 bases. The CDR3 extends over 16 amino acids. The V segment lost 8 bases and the J segment 0 bases; nucleotides outside the gene matches: 10. Germline V CDR1 and CDR2: LNHNV, YYDKDF (reference sequence). The CDR3 nucleotides read TGTGCCACCCAACACCGGGACAGCCCCTCTGGAAACACCATATATTTT. As protein: CATQHRDSPSGNTIYF.